This entry lists 9 T cell receptor beta chains sequenced from one sample in a study of radiotherapy plus CTLA-4 blockade in lung cancer. TCRdb's copy holds only in-frame clones and misses some; the assay was immunoSEQ multiplex PCR. The sample records about 80,000 clones, approximately 86% being singletons. The sequencing here drew on peripheral blood, taken from a patient treated with radiotherapy plus ipilimumab. These TCRs come from a human donor with non-small cell lung cancer who had stable disease on radiotherapy plus ipilimumab.

This sequence joins TRBV11-2 and TRBJ2-1; no definite D call. CDR1 is SGHAT and CDR2 is FQNNGV in the germline V gene. The CDR3 runs 11 residues. The V and J ends lost 7 bases and 4 bases respectively, with 5 bases between them. CDR3 nucleotides: TGTGCCAGCAACTATTACAATGAGCAGTTCTTC. It codes for CASNYYNEQFF.

The genes are TRBV5-1 and TRBJ2-3; TRBD2 matches at 13 bases. Looked up from germline, CDR1 is SGHRS and CDR2 is YFSETQ. This CDR3 region has 13 residues. V was clipped by 6 bases and J by 6 bases; unmatched bases: 1. The CDR3 loop reads CASKTSGGDTQYF. The CDR3 nucleotides read TGCGCCAGCAAGACTAGCGGGGGGGATACGCAGTATTTT.

The rearrangement links TRBV6-5 to TRBJ1-1; D unclear. The CDR3 runs to 14 residues. CDR1 and CDR2 (germline): MNHEY, SVGAGI. The V and J ends lost 6 bases and 2 bases respectively, with 13 bases between them. CDR3 sequence: CASRRVVENTEAFF. CDR3 sequence (DNA): TGTGCCAGCAGGAGGGTGGTGGAAAACACTGAAGCTTTCTTT.

This clone was seen more than once but under ten times. The sample contains more than one DNA sequence encoding this CDR3. The V gene is TRBV6-4, the J gene TRBJ2-3, with 7 nucleotides matching TRBD1. CDR1 is MRHNA, CDR2 SNTAGT, per germline. V gave up 0 bases and J gave up 3 bases; unmatched junction bases: 0. The length of the CDR3 is 14 residues. CDR3 sequence reads: CASSDSTGTDTQYF. The CDR3 nucleotides are TGTGCCAGCAGTGACTCGACAGGGACAGATACGCAGTATTTT.

V usage is TRBV19 and J usage is TRBJ2-7; a weak D match, TRBD1 (6 bases). Germline values: CDR1 LNHDA, CDR2 SQIVND (reference sequence). V shed 5 bases and J shed 9 bases, with 14 bases lying between them. The CDR3 spans 12 residues. The CDR3 loop reads CASSQTGRGQYF. CDR3 coding DNA: TGTGCCAGTAGTCAGACAGGTCGGGGGCAGTACTTC.

This sequence joins TRBV27 and TRBJ2-7; the match to TRBD1 covers 8 bases. The germline CDR1 and CDR2 sequences are MNHEY and SMNVEV (reference sequence). V trimming: 8 bases; J trimming: 0 bases; junction bases outside the gene matches: 3. The CDR3 is 13 amino acids. The CDR3 loop reads CASSDRVSYEQYF. The CDR3 nucleotides are TGTGCCAGCTCGGACAGGGTCTCCTACGAGCAGTACTTC.

The V call is TRBV30, the J call TRBJ1-6; D not certain. Germline CDR1 is GTSNPN and CDR2 is SVGIG (reference sequence). This CDR3 region has 15 residues. The V gene lost 1 base and the J gene lost 6 bases, with 13 bases spanning the gap. The CDR3 DNA follows: TGTGCCTGGAGTGCAAACATGGCCTTTAATTCACCCCTCCACTTT. It translates to CAWSANMAFNSPLHF.

The V and J genes are TRBV18 and TRBJ2-3; 10 bases align to TRBD1. J was trimmed by 6 bases and V by 3 bases; bases with no gene match: 12. Germline lookup yields CDR1 KGHSH and CDR2 LQKENI. The CDR3 spans 17 residues. The CDR3 region has the DNA TGTGCCAGCTCACCGGTTGGGACAGGGGCGCGGCGGGATACGCAGTATTTT. Encoded protein: CASSPVGTGARRDTQYF.

The chain is built from TRBV28 and TRBJ2-3; D is undetermined. V dropped 4 bases and J dropped 0 bases, with 5 bases sitting between them. The CDR3 covers 13 residues. Germline V lookup: CDR1 MDHEN, CDR2 SYDVKM. Written as DNA, the CDR3 is TGTGCCAGCAGTTCGGGCAGCACAGATACGCAGTATTTT. Its protein is CASSSGSTDTQYF.